The table lists the clone carrying this TCR beta chain with many counts. The antigen remains undetermined. This sample stems from a study of T-cell reconstitution after alpha-beta-depleted transplantation in children. This CDR3 region has 15 residues. Trimming pared 7 bases from V and 7 bases from J, leaving 19 bases between. Germline-derived CDR1 and CDR2 are MDHEN and SYDVKM. Unique molecular identifiers were incorporated during preparation of the TCRbeta library. TCRdb re-analysed the PCR reads in MiXCR, keeping a single row per CDR3 protein. Of a few hundred thousand distinct CDR3 sequences in the sample, about a tenth are singletons; the top ten hold under 30%. Notes on the study in general: Some patients' high day-60 TCRbeta diversity was traced to surviving recipient T cells and thymic progenitors. Where alpha-beta T cells came from about two months after transplant was reportedly several hundred expanded graft clones. One year post-transplant, T-cell counts and diversity were largely derived from T cells produced anew.

The starting material was PBMCs, obtained before TCRalphabeta/CD19-depleted stem cell transplant. This chain connects TRBV28 to TRBJ2-2; D unresolved. The TCR was taken from a child less than two years old with acute myeloid leukemia, due to receive a stem cell transplant. DNA for the CDR3: TGTGCCAGCACCACGGCACTATTAAATCGCGGGGAGCTGTTTTTT. Its translation is CASTTALLNRGELFF.